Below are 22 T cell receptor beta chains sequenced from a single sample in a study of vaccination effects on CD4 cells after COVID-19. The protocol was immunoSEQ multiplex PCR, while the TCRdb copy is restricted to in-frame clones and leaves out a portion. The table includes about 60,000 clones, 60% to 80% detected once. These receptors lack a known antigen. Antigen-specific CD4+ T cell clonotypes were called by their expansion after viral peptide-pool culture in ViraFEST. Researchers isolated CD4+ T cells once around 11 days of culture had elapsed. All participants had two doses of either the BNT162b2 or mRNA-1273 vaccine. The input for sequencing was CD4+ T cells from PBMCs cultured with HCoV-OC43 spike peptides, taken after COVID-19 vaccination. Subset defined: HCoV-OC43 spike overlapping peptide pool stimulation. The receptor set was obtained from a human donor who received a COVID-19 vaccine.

The CDR3 spells CASSPSVRGETQYF. The CDR3 nucleotides read TGTGCCAGCTCCCCCTCGGTTCGCGGAGAGACCCAGTACTTC. The chain couples TRBV2 to TRBJ2-5, with no clear D. This CDR3 is built from 14 residues. Germline V lookup: CDR1 SNHLY, CDR2 FYNNEI. V was pared by 8 bases and J by 4 bases, with 17 bases between.

The CDR3, as DNA: TGCGCCAGCAGCCAAGTCCCGAACACCGGGGAGCTGTTTTTT. Its protein product is CASSQVPNTGELFF. The chain joins TRBV4-3 to TRBJ2-2; D not certain. The germline V gene has CDR1 LGHNA and CDR2 YSLEER. V lost 1 base and J 0 bases, leaving 3 bases between the germline ends. This CDR3 has 14 residues.

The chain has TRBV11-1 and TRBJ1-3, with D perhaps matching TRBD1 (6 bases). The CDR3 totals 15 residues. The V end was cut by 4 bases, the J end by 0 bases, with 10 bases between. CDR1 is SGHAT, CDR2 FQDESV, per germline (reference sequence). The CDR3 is CASSSTGSSGNTIYF. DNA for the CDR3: TGTGCCAGCAGCTCTACAGGGAGCTCTGGAAACACCATATATTTT.

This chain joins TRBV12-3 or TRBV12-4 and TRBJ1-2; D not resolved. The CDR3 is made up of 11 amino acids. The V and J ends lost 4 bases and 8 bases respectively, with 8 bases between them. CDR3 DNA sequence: TGTGCCAGCAGTTCAACGGGGGGCTACACCTTC. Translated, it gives CASSSTGGYTF.

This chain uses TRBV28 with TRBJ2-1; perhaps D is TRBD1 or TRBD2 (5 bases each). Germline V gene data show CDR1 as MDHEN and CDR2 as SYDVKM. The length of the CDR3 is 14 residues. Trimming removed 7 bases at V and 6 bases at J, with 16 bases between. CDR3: CASITSRGGNEQFF. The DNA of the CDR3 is TGTGCCAGCATCACATCCCGGGGCGGCAATGAGCAGTTCTTC.

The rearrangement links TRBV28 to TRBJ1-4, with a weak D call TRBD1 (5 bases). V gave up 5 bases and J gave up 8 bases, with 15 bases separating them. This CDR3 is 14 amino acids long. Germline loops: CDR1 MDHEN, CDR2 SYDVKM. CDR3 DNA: TGTGCCAGCAGTCTCCAAGGGACTAGCGAAAAACTGTTTTTT. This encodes CASSLQGTSEKLFF.

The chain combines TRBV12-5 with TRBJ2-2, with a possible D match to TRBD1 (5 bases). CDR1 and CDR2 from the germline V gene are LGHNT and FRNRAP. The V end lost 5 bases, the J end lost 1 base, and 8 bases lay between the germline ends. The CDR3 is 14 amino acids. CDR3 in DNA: TGTGCTAGTGGTCTCGGACAGAACACCGGGGAGCTGTTTTTT. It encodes CASGLGQNTGELFF.

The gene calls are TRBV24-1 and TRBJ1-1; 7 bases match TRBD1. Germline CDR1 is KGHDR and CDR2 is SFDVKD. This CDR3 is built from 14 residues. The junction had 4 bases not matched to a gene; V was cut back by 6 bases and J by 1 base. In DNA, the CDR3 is TGTGCCACCAGTCGAGGGGGCGCGAACACTGAAGCTTTCTTT. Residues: CATSRGGANTEAFF.

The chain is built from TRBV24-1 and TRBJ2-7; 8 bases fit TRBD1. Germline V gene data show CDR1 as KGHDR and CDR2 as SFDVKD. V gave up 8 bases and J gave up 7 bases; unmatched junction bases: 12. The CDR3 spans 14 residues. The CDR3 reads CATTGQGATGEQYV. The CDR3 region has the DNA TGTGCCACCACGGGGCAGGGGGCTACAGGGGAGCAGTACGTC.

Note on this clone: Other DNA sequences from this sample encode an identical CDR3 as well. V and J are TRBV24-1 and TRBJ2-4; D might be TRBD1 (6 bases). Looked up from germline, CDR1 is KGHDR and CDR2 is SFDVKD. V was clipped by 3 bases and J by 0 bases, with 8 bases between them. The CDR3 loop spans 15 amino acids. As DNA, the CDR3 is TGTGCCACCAGTGATCCCAGGGGAGCCAAAAACATTCAGTACTTC. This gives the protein CATSDPRGAKNIQYF.

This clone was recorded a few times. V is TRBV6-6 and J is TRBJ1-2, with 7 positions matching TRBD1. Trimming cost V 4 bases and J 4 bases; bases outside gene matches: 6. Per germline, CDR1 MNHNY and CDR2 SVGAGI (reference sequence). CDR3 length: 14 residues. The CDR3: CASSSQGDSYGYTF. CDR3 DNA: TGTGCCAGCAGTTCCCAAGGGGACAGCTATGGCTACACCTTC.

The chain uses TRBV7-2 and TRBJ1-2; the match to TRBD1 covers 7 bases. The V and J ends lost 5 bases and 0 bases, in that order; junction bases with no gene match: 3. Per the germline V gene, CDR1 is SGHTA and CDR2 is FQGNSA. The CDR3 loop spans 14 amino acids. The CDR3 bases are TGTGCCAGCAGCCGGGACAGTACTAACTATGGCTACACCTTC. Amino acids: CASSRDSTNYGYTF. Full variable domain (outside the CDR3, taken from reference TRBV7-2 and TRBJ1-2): GAGVSQSPSNKVTEKGKDVELRCDPISGHTALYWYRQSLGQGLEFLIYFQGNSAPDKSGLPSDRFSAERTGGSVSTLTIQRTQQEDSAVYLCASSRDSTNYGYTFGSGTRLTVV.

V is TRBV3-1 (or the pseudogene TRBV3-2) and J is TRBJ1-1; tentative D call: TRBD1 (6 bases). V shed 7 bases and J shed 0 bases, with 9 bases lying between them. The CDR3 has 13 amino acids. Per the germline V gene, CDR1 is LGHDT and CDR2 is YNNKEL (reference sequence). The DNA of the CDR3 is TGTGCCAGCACCAGGACAGTGAACACTGAAGCTTTCTTT. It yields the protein CASTRTVNTEAFF.

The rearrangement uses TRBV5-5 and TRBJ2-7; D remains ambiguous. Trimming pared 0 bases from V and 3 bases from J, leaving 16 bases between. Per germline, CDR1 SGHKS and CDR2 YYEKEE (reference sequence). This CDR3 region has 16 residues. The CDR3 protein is CASSLVGTVAGYEQYV. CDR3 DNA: TGTGCCAGCAGCTTGGTTGGCACAGTTGCAGGCTACGAGCAGTACGTC.

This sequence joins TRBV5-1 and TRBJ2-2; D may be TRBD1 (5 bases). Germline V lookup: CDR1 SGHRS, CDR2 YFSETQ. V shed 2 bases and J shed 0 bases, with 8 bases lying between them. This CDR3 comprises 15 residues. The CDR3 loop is CASSFDRSNTGELFF. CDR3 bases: TGCGCCAGCAGCTTTGACAGATCGAACACCGGGGAGCTGTTTTTT. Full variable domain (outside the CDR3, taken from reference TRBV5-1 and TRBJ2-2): KAGVTQTPRYLIKTRGQQVTLSCSPISGHRSVSWYQQTPGQGLQFLFEYFSETQRNKGNFPGRFSGRQFSNSRSEMNVSTLELGDSALYLCASSFDRSNTGELFFGEGSRLTVL.

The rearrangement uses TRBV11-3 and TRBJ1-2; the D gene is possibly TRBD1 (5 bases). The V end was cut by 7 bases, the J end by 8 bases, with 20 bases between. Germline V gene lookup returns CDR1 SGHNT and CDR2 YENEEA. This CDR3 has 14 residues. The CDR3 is CASKGTAGPRGYTF. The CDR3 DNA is TGTGCCAGCAAAGGGACTGCAGGGCCCCGGGGCTACACCTTC.

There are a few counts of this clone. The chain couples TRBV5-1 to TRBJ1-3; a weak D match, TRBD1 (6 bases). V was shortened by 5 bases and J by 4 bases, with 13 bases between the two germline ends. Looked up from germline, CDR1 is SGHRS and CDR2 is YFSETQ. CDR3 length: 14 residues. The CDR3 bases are TGCGCCAGCAGTCAGGGGTCGCAAGGAAACACCATATATTTT. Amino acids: CASSQGSQGNTIYF.

The CDR3, as DNA: TGTGCCAGCAGCCTTGACCGGGACCGCGCCTACGAGCAGTACGTC. Its translation is CASSLDRDRAYEQYV. V and J are TRBV7-9 and TRBJ2-7; D may correspond to TRBD1 or TRBD2 (5 bases each). V was cut by 5 bases and J by 2 bases, with 16 bases left in between. The CDR3 runs to 15 residues. Germline CDR1 and CDR2: SEHNR and FQNEAQ (reference sequence).

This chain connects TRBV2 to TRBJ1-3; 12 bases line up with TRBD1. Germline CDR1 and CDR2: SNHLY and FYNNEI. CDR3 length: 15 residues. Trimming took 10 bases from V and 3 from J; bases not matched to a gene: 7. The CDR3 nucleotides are TGTGCCACCACCGGGGACAGGGGGCTTGGAAACACCATATATTTT. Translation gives CATTGDRGLGNTIYF.

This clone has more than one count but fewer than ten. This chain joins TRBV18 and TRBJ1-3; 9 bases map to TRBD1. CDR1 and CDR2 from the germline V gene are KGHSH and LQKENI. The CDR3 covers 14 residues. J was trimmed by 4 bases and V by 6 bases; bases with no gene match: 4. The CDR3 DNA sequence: TGTGCCAGCTCCGGGACAGGGTCCGGAAACACCATATATTTT. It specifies CASSGTGSGNTIYF.

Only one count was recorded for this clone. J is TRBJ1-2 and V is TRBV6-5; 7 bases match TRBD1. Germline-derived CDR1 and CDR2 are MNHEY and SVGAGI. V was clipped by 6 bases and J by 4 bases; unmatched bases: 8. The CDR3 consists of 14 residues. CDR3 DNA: TGTGCCAGCAGGTCACCGACAGGGAGCTATGGCTACACCTTC. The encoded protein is CASRSPTGSYGYTF.

The CDR3 DNA reads TGTGCCAGCAGTTTACAGGGGGCTTGGTCCTACAATGAGCAGTTCTTC. Translation: CASSLQGAWSYNEQFF. The chain couples TRBV6-5 to TRBJ2-1; 9 bases fit TRBD1. This CDR3 contains 16 residues. Unmatched junction bases numbered 5, after V lost 4 bases and J lost 1 base. Germline CDR1 and CDR2: MNHEY and SVGAGI.